This TCR beta chain was captured by sequencing in a study of siplizumab effects on memory and regulatory T cells. Regarding this clone: No antigen is known for it.

Repertoires were generated with immunoSEQ multiplex PCR, while TCRdb's copy carries only in-frame clones and drops some. The data hold approximately 20,000 clones, with roughly 40% observed a single time. Study-wide findings and caveats: Siplizumab led to significantly less abundant alloreactive sequences that could be traced back to unstimulated CD4+ memory cells. Naive T cells were seen as more diverse than memory cells and as major alloresponse contributors.

Researchers cocultured the mixed lymphocyte reaction cells at 37°C for around 6 days. CFSE tagged responder PBMCs, Violet Dye tagged stimulator PBMCs, and the cells were mixed 1:1. Looked up from germline, CDR1 is LGHNA and CDR2 is YNFKEQ. After removal of 4 bases from V and 7 bases from J, the junction contained 2 bases not matched to a gene. This CDR3 spans 13 amino acids. Source material: CFSE-low (dividing) CD4+ T cells sorted from an allogeneic mixed lymphocyte reaction. The chain has TRBV4-2 and TRBJ2-2; 8 bases agree with TRBD2. The source of this sequence is a human donor in good health; the cells came from an allogeneic mixed lymphocyte reaction. Some clones in this sample may be carry-over from other donors' samples. The CDR3, as DNA: TGTGCCAGCAGCCTTCGGGGGGGCGGGGAGCTGTTTTTT. Protein product: CASSLRGGGELFF.